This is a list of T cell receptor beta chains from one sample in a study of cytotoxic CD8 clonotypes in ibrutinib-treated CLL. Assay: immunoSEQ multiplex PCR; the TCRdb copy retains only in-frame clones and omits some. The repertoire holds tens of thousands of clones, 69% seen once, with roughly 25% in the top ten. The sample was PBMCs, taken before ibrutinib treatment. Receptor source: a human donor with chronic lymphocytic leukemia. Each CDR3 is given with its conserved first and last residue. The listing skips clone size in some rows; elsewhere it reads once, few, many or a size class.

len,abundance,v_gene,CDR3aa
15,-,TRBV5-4,CASSLDPGINYGYTF
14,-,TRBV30,CAWVGLAGWNEQFF
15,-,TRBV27,CASSLKGGENYGYTF
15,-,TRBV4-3,CASSQATSSYNEQFF
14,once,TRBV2,CASSEGGAQETQYF
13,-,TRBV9,CASSVPGSHGYTF
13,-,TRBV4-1,CASSQEGGDEQYF
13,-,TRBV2,CASSSPPYEKLFF
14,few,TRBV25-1,CASTSAGGHYGYTF
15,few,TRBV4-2,CASSQEDRGRDTIYF
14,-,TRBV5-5,CASRSDRPNQPQHF
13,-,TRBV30,CAWSHRGVQPQHF
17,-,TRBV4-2,CASSQDWRGATNEKLFF
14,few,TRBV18,CASSPGRRGEKLFF
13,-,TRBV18,CASSPGKNYEQYF
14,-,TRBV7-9,CASSLEAGRNTIYF
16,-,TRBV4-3,CASSQVGLAYYNEQFF
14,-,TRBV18,CASSPQDIPYEQYF
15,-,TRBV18,CASSRTGENTGELFF
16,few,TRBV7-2,CASSFKRDALKETQYF
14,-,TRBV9,CASSGGTAQETQYF
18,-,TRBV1,CTSSQDKLNRIMNQPQHF
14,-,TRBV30,CAWSTGGLNYEQYF
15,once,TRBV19,CASSIFLAGEYEQYF
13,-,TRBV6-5,CASSYLSGSEQYF
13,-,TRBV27,CASSLQGSDGYTF
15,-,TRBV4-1,CASSQGLADSYEQYF
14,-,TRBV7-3,CASSLTGGADTQYF
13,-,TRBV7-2,CASSNLQGVEQYF
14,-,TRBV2,CASMSGTDSYEQYF
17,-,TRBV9,CASSVASGSGAYNEQFF
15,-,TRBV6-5,CASRMSGSTRREQYF
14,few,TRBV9,CASSVHDTLYGYTF
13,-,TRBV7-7,CASSLGGGYEQYF
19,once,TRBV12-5,CASGLFQTSGVESYNEQFF
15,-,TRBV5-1,CASSLEGNSGNTIYF
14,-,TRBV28,CASSSWTGQGGYTF
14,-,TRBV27,CASTQSRTYNEQFF
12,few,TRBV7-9,CASRTGGSPLHF
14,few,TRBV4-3,CASSQGSSGNTIYF
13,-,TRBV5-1,CASSLNGLYEQYF
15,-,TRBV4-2,CASSQDRGWGETQYF